This entry concerns a single T cell receptor (beta chain). Its antigen is still unknown. No qualities accompany the bases; no much larger clone lies one base away. The T-cell fraction in tumor and uninvolved lung tissue was provided by TCR sequencing with the immunoSEQ assay. From the authors' description of their analysis: For survival analysis, patients were split into high (upper tertile) and low (lower two tertiles) T-cell fraction groups and compared by log-rank test. A signed-rank test was used to check for differences in T-cell fraction between paired tumor and uninvolved lung. TCRdb holds this immuneACCESS table with in-frame rearrangements only. Some clones are missing; in checked studies, unresolved V genes explain under half, and the rest has no known cause. That table is the source of V, J and clone size, and D and trimming were worked out from the DNA. In all, the sample holds 9,500 to 15,000 clones, and 60% to 85% of those were seen once. Approximately 4.8% of the sample is held by the ten biggest clonotypes.

The data derive from a study of tumor-infiltrating lymphocytes in localized non-small cell lung cancer (dated by TCRdb to the early 2020s). Context from the whole study: Patients whose samples were collected after neoadjuvant chemotherapy, as well as both smokers and never-smokers and several histologies, were included in the cohort. In total, the ICON cohort was made up of under 180 surgical patients who had localized non-small cell lung cancer and whose tumors were resected. For 50 to 60 patients, immunoSEQ T-cell fraction was compared between paired tumor and uninvolved lung. Flow cytometry, multiplex immunofluorescence, RNA-seq, exome sequencing and proteomics were applied to the same patients as TCR sequencing, which was one of several integrated assays. Each patient contributed resected tumor tissue and uninvolved lung tissue from the same patient, described as non-adjacent to the tumor. General conclusions and limits of the study: TCRbeta sequencing supported higher T cell infiltration in tumors than in uninvolved lung tissue, consistent with immunofluorescence CD3 counts. No difference in TCR-derived T-cell fraction was observed between the flow cytometry-defined immunotypes IM1 (good prognosis) and IM2 (poor prognosis). Different pieces of the same tissue were used for different assays, so technical variation could not be separated from intratumor heterogeneity. Since assay coverage differed from patient to patient depending on how much tissue was available, TCR sequencing was done for only a subset of the cohort. No association of tumor T-cell fraction from TCR sequencing with recurrence-free survival was found (p = 0.61).

ICON enrollment began in early 2016, and the last patient was enrolled in late 2018. In a subcohort of about 76 patients, fresh tumor and matched uninvolved tissue were collected for in-depth immune analyses, with TCR sequencing among those analyses. DNA isolated from bulk tissue, without cell sorting, was used for TCR sequencing. From the germline V gene, CDR1 is KGHSH and CDR2 is LQKENI. Taken from cysteine to phenylalanine, the CDR3 has 13 residues. The sequence is cut down to CDR3 DNA, 39 bases in frame from base 1. For this chain, trimming is 3 bases at the V end and 6 bases at the J end, and the number of junction bases without a gene match is 4.

The TCR was taken from a human donor with non-small cell lung cancer. Source material: lung tumor tissue. Here the chain combines TRBV18 and TRBJ1-1, with 7 junctional bases fitting TRBD1. The CDR3 protein: CASSPGDSAEAFF. The nucleotides read TGTGCCAGCTCACCTGGGGACAGCGCTGAAGCTTTCTTT.